The 18 T cell receptor beta chains presented below share a single source sample, sequenced in a study of prognosis after radiotherapy for stage I lung cancer. Two rounds of multiplex PCR amplified TCR beta CDR3 from genomic DNA. During first-round PCR, primers specific to each TRBV and TRBJ gene were used. From the multiplex PCR reads, TCRdb called clonotypes with MiXCR, one entry per CDR3 protein. Among 15,000 to 20,000 distinct CDR3 sequences listed, approximately 28% were seen once. The sample was PBMCs, taken before or after stereotactic body radiation therapy (not recorded which). The receptors shown here come from a donor aged 50 or older with non-small cell lung cancer.

This clonotype is categorized as medium-sized. The rearrangement joins TRBV6-1 to TRBJ1-1, with D unclear. Germline V CDR1 and CDR2: MNHNS, SASEGT. The length of the CDR3 is 11 residues. The ends were cut back, 7 bases at V and 1 base at J, with 4 bases in the middle. CDR3 sequence reads: CASMTNTEAFF. CDR3 nucleotide sequence: TGTGCCAGCATGACGAACACTGAAGCTTTCTTT.

This clonotype was seen at least ten times. The rearrangement links TRBV20-1 to TRBJ2-3; perhaps TRBD2 as D (6 bases). Trimming took off 3 bases at V and 1 base at J, with 11 bases between the two ends. The CDR3 consists of 14 residues. Germline CDR1 is DFQATT and CDR2 is SNEGSKA (reference sequence). The CDR3 nucleotides read TGCAGTGCTAGCCGGGAGAGTGGCACAGATACGCAGTATTTT. Its protein is CSASRESGTDTQYF.

This clonotype was detected many times. V usage is TRBV18 and J usage is TRBJ2-2, with D unresolved. Germline V gene data show CDR1 as KGHSH and CDR2 as LQKENI. CDR3 length: 14 amino acids. V lost 1 base and J 1 base, leaving 4 bases between the germline ends. CDR3 DNA sequence: TGTGCCAGCTCACCACAAAAGAACACCGGGGAGCTGTTTTTT. It specifies CASSPQKNTGELFF.

A word on this clonotype: One end of the junction varies from germline; a read error may be responsible. This sequence joins TRBV6-2 or TRBV6-3 and TRBJ2-5, with TRBD2 matching over 12 bases. The CDR3 consists of 16 residues. Germline CDR1 and CDR2: MNHEY and SVGEGT. CDR3 residues: CASSYPTTSGSNEKFF. The CDR3 coding sequence is TGTGCCAGCAGTTACCCTACGACTAGCGGGAGCAATGAGAAGTTCTTC.

Relative to its sample, this clonotype is medium-sized. This rearrangement joins TRBV6-1 to TRBJ1-5, with D uncertain. The CDR3 length is 15 residues. The V gene lost 3 bases and the J gene lost 1 base, with 10 bases spanning the gap. Germline lookup yields CDR1 MNHNS and CDR2 SASEGT. The CDR3, as DNA: TGTGCCAGCAGTGAGGATCCGGGGAGCAATCAGCCCCAGCATTTT. Its protein is CASSEDPGSNQPQHF.

This clonotype has a single count. This sequence is one base from a far larger clone and is likely a read error. This chain links TRBV6-4 with TRBJ2-1, with 8 positions matching TRBD2. The CDR3 sequence is 17 residues long. The ends lost 5 bases at V and 9 bases at J; junction bases unmatched: 18. Per the germline V gene, CDR1 is MRHNA and CDR2 is SNTAGT. CDR3 sequence reads: CASSPPPGTRGNGEQFF. CDR3 DNA: TGTGCCAGCAGTCCTCCCCCCGGGACTAGGGGCAATGGTGAGCAGTTCTTC.

This clonotype has a count of ten or more. The chain employs TRBV19 and TRBJ2-5, with no clear D. Germline CDR1 and CDR2: LNHDA and SQIVND (reference sequence). Trimming removed 4 bases at V and 5 bases at J, with 5 bases between. This CDR3 region has 11 residues. This CDR3 is CASSKGETQYF. CDR3 bases: TGTGCCAGTAGTAAGGGTGAGACCCAGTACTTC.

Many counts were recorded for this clonotype. CDR3 in amino acids: CASTLTGGRAYGYTF. CDR3 DNA sequence: TGTGCCAGCACCTTAACAGGGGGCAGGGCCTATGGCTACACCTTC. This chain connects TRBV12-3 or TRBV12-4 to TRBJ1-2; 9 nucleotides match TRBD1. V was pared by 7 bases and J by 4 bases, with 10 bases of the junction left unmatched. CDR3 length: 15 residues.

The chain uses TRBV28 and TRBJ2-7; D unclear. The V end lost 4 bases, the J end lost 6 bases, and 10 bases lay between the germline ends. The CDR3 totals 12 residues. Germline CDR1 reads MDHEN; CDR2 reads SYDVKM. As DNA, the CDR3 is TGTGCCAGCAGTTCGAGTGGGCTCGAGCAGTACTTC. Its protein is CASSSSGLEQYF.

This clonotype was detected ten times or more. The chain carries TRBV13 and TRBJ1-3; D gene ambiguous. Germline-derived CDR1 and CDR2 are PRHDT and FYEKMQ (reference sequence). Trimming left V 5 bases short and J 2 bases short, with 10 bases between. The CDR3 has 14 residues. The CDR3, as DNA: TGTGCCAGCAGCCGCAGCGCGACTGGAAACACCATATATTTT. Amino acid sequence: CASSRSATGNTIYF. Looking up the rest from reference TRBV13 and TRBJ1-3 gives the full variable domain: AAGVIQSPRHLIKEKRETATLKCYPIPRHDTVYWYQQGPGQDPQFLISFYEKMQSDKGSIPDRFSAQQFSDYHSELNMSSLELGDSALYFCASSRSATGNTIYFGEGSWLTVV.

This clonotype was observed many times. The J gene is TRBJ2-3, the V gene TRBV18; tentatively, D is TRBD1 (6 bases). Trimming cost V 0 bases and J 0 bases, with 13 bases left between them. The length of the CDR3 is 17 residues. Looked up from germline, CDR1 is KGHSH and CDR2 is LQKENI. This chain's CDR3 is CASSPPRTANSTDTQYF. Here the CDR3 DNA reads TGTGCCAGCTCACCACCGAGGACAGCAAACAGCACAGATACGCAGTATTTT.

At least ten counts were recorded for this clonotype. CDR3 region: CSARALTGTSGVHNEQFF. For the CDR3, the DNA is TGCAGTGCTAGAGCCCTGACTGGGACTAGCGGGGTCCACAATGAGCAGTTCTTC. The J gene is TRBJ2-1, the V gene TRBV20-1; 13 bases are shared with TRBD2. This CDR3 contains 18 residues. Trimming cost V 1 base and J 5 bases; bases outside gene matches: 11. Germline lookup yields CDR1 DFQATT and CDR2 SNEGSKA (reference sequence).

This clonotype showed up many times. The rearrangement links TRBV5-1 to TRBJ2-2; 10 nucleotides match TRBD2. CDR1 and CDR2 from the germline V gene are SGHRS and YFSETQ. The V and J ends lost 3 bases and 4 bases, in that order; junction bases with no gene match: 6. CDR3 size: 16 residues. In DNA form, the CDR3 reads TGCGCCAGCAGCTCCGCTAGCGGGAGAGTCACCGGGGAGCTGTTTTTT. As protein: CASSSASGRVTGELFF.

A word on this clonotype: A much more abundant neighbour one base away suggests this may be a read error. V and J are TRBV10-3 and TRBJ2-7; D uncertain. Trimming cost V 8 bases and J 6 bases, with 17 bases left between them. The CDR3 has 13 residues. Per the germline V gene, CDR1 is ENHRY and CDR2 is SYGVKD. CDR3 DNA sequence: TGTGCCATCTCGCCTCGGATGCAGGTCGAGCAGTACTTC. It translates to CAISPRMQVEQYF.

This clonotype occurred many times. The chain has TRBV6-1 and TRBJ2-4; the match to TRBD1 covers 7 bases. The germline V gene has CDR1 MNHNS and CDR2 SASEGT. The junction had 3 bases not matched to a gene; V was cut back by 6 bases and J by 1 base. The CDR3 consists of 14 residues. CDR3 region: CASRQGPAKNIQYF. The CDR3 bases are TGTGCCAGCAGACAGGGGCCGGCCAAAAACATTCAGTACTTC.

This clonotype was found many times. This chain uses TRBV19 with TRBJ2-1; TRBD2 matches at 10 bases. V trimming: 3 bases; J trimming: 10 bases; junction bases outside the gene matches: 9. The CDR3 is made up of 15 amino acids. Germline CDR1 is LNHDA and CDR2 is SQIVND (reference sequence). Here the CDR3 reads CASSISSGRLPEQFF. In DNA, the CDR3 is TGTGCCAGTAGTATCTCTAGCGGGAGACTGCCCGAGCAGTTCTTC.

The rearrangement links TRBV9 to TRBJ2-7, with D unresolved. V gave up 0 bases and J gave up 7 bases, with 20 bases separating them. CDR1 and CDR2 from the germline V gene are SGDLS and YYNGEE. This CDR3 has 16 amino acids. CDR3 bases: TGTGCCAGCAGCGTAGCCCTACAGTGGGCATTAGGAGAGCAGTACTTC. It yields the protein CASSVALQWALGEQYF.

Worth noting for this clonotype: A read error is possible here, since a much larger clone lies one base away. V and J are TRBV29-1 and TRBJ1-1; the match to TRBD1 covers 9 bases. CDR1 and CDR2 (germline): SQVTM, ANQGSEA. V was pared by 7 bases and J by 3 bases, with 6 bases of the junction left unmatched. This CDR3 region has 13 residues. CDR3 residues: CSGQQGADTEAFF. The DNA for the CDR3 is TGCAGCGGCCAACAGGGGGCGGACACTGAAGCTTTCTTT.